This is a list of T cell receptor beta chains from one sample in a study of blood T cells in healthy people across ages. Each CDR3 protein gets one entry after TCRdb re-called the 5' RACE reads with MiXCR. The table shows 550,000 to 750,000 distinct CDR3 sequences, with around 21% occurring only once. Material: blood. Every receptor here comes from a man aged 65 to 79 in good health. Both conserved end residues are trimmed from each CDR3. The order of the fields is CDR3 protein, V gene, J gene.

CDR3 protein: ASTLSTGSVQY
V gene: TRBV6-6
J gene: TRBJ2-5

CDR3 protein: AWRYGGTELRFLTDTQY
V gene: TRBV30
J gene: TRBJ2-3

CDR3 protein: ASSLEWVSYNEQF
V gene: TRBV7-2
J gene: TRBJ2-1

CDR3 protein: ASSLSQNTEAF
V gene: TRBV28
J gene: TRBJ1-1

CDR3 protein: ASTLSGAVYGYT
V gene: TRBV7-2
J gene: TRBJ1-2

CDR3 protein: ASQGTGNGYEQY
V gene: TRBV10-3
J gene: -

CDR3 protein: ANSPTGSSYEQY
V gene: TRBV5-1
J gene: TRBJ2-7

CDR3 protein: ASMSIAGANIQY
V gene: TRBV4-2
J gene: TRBJ2-4

CDR3 protein: SASRQVRQETQY
V gene: TRBV20-1
J gene: TRBJ2-5

CDR3 protein: ATSDHTSGRSNEQF
V gene: TRBV24-1
J gene: -

CDR3 protein: ASTLTSGYNEQF
V gene: TRBV19
J gene: TRBJ2-1

CDR3 protein: SAEQGNYNSPLH
V gene: TRBV20-1
J gene: TRBJ1-6

CDR3 protein: ASSLALDSNEKLF
V gene: TRBV5-1
J gene: TRBJ1-4

CDR3 protein: ASSPKGTSSTDTQY
V gene: TRBV4-2
J gene: TRBJ2-3

CDR3 protein: ASSGGGRVTADTQY
V gene: TRBV9
J gene: TRBJ2-3

CDR3 protein: ASSQETGLAGHEQL
V gene: TRBV4-2
J gene: TRBJ2-1

CDR3 protein: ASSQWVGPTKETQY
V gene: TRBV3-1
J gene: TRBJ2-5

CDR3 protein: ASSPKVTSGYQETQY
V gene: TRBV7-9
J gene: TRBJ2-5

CDR3 protein: ATSKSPGRSGANVLI
V gene: TRBV15
J gene: TRBJ2-6

CDR3 protein: ASSLGTSGRIAKNIQY
V gene: TRBV7-2
J gene: TRBJ2-4

CDR3 protein: AWSATLQDLTDTQY
V gene: TRBV30
J gene: TRBJ2-3

CDR3 protein: AISGGNTIY
V gene: TRBV10-3
J gene: TRBJ1-3

CDR3 protein: ASSQESSGRRQY
V gene: TRBV3-1
J gene: TRBJ2-7

CDR3 protein: ASSYGTADNSPLH
V gene: TRBV6-5
J gene: TRBJ1-6

CDR3 protein: ASSLDRLETQY
V gene: TRBV27
J gene: TRBJ2-5

CDR3 protein: SASVFIRGYNSPLH
V gene: TRBV20-1
J gene: TRBJ1-6

CDR3 protein: ASSYWTDNQPQH
V gene: TRBV6-2/TRBV6-3
J gene: TRBJ1-5

CDR3 protein: SARDGTRINSPLH
V gene: TRBV20-1
J gene: TRBJ1-6

CDR3 protein: ASSLVAGANYEQY
V gene: TRBV7-9
J gene: -

CDR3 protein: ASSLGNSGANVLT
V gene: TRBV5-6
J gene: TRBJ2-6

CDR3 protein: ASSLGRKLSNEQF
V gene: TRBV12-3/TRBV12-4
J gene: TRBJ2-1

CDR3 protein: ASSTRDDSQF
V gene: TRBV4-2
J gene: TRBJ2-1

CDR3 protein: ATRMQGLNEKLF
V gene: TRBV2
J gene: TRBJ1-4

CDR3 protein: ASNLGFPETQY
V gene: TRBV28
J gene: TRBJ2-5

CDR3 protein: SARPGRAGTGELF
V gene: TRBV20-1
J gene: TRBJ2-2

CDR3 protein: ASKSGALNEKLF
V gene: TRBV28
J gene: TRBJ1-4

CDR3 protein: ASSENRDRENEQF
V gene: TRBV7-9
J gene: TRBJ2-1

CDR3 protein: SARGDFQETQY
V gene: TRBV20-1
J gene: TRBJ2-5

CDR3 protein: SAPSGRTYNEQF
V gene: TRBV20-1
J gene: TRBJ2-1

CDR3 protein: SARDPQGGNYEQY
V gene: TRBV20-1
J gene: -